This entry lists 30 T cell receptor beta chains sequenced from one sample in a study of T cell responses to AZD1222 COVID-19 vaccine. Measured with immunoSEQ multiplex PCR; TCRdb has only the in-frame clones, and not every one. The data hold 100,000 to 150,000 clones, with approximately 92% observed a single time. Here the sequenced sample was peripheral blood, taken 28 days after the second AZD1222 dose. These TCRs come from an adult who received the AZD1222 COVID-19 vaccine.

The chain is built from TRBV5-6 and TRBJ1-2; no definite D call. CDR3 length: 15 residues. Germline V gene data show CDR1 as SGHDT and CDR2 as YYEEEE. Trimming took off 6 bases at V and 0 bases at J, with 15 bases between the two ends. This CDR3 reads CASTVYGRTNYGYTF. CDR3 nucleotide sequence: TGTGCCAGCACCGTATATGGCAGAACTAACTATGGCTACACCTTC.

This chain connects TRBV7-8 to TRBJ2-4; D might be TRBD1 or TRBD2, each matching 5 bases. V lost 1 base and J 7 bases, leaving 8 bases between the germline ends. CDR3 length: 13 amino acids. Germline CDR1 and CDR2: SGHVS and FQNEAQ. This CDR3 is CASSLGGENIQYF. CDR3 in DNA: TGTGCCAGCAGCTTAGGAGGGGAGAACATTCAGTACTTC.

The chain combines TRBV30 with TRBJ1-2, with 7 nucleotides matching TRBD1. The CDR3 has 12 residues. Trimming took 7 bases from V and 0 from J; bases not matched to a gene: 2. Germline V gene lookup returns CDR1 GTSNPN and CDR2 SVGIG (reference sequence). The CDR3: CASDRTNYGYTF. The DNA for the CDR3 is TGTGCCTCGGACAGGACTAACTATGGCTACACCTTC. Variable domain in full (rest from reference TRBV30 and TRBJ1-2): SQTIHQWPATLVQPVGSPLSLECTVEGTSNPNLYWYRQAAGRGLQLLFYSVGIGQISSEVPQNLSASRPQDRQFILSSKKLLLSDSGFYLCASDRTNYGYTFGSGTRLTVV.

The chain links TRBV11-2 to TRBJ1-5; D ambiguous. V lost 3 bases and J 3 bases, leaving 6 bases between the germline ends. The CDR3 covers 13 residues. Germline V gives CDR1 SGHAT, CDR2 FQNNGV. CDR3 nucleotides: TGTGCCAGCAGCTTGGGAACCAATCAGCCCCAGCATTTT. It is translated as CASSLGTNQPQHF.

The CDR3 nucleotides read TGTGCCAGCAGCTTGACAGGTCGGAACACTGAAGCTTTCTTT. Translated, it gives CASSLTGRNTEAFF. The rearrangement links TRBV25-1 to TRBJ1-1; D perhaps matches TRBD1 (6 bases). V shed 6 bases and J shed 1 base, with 12 bases lying between them. Germline assignment: CDR1 MGHDK and CDR2 SYGVNS. The CDR3 loop spans 14 amino acids.

This clone was seen just once. V gene TRBV5-6 combines with J gene TRBJ2-2, with D possibly TRBD1 on 5 matching bases. Trimming removed 4 bases at V and 6 bases at J, with 10 bases between. The CDR3 sequence is 13 residues long. CDR1 and CDR2 from the germline V gene are SGHDT and YYEEEE. The CDR3 here is CASSTTVPGELFF. The CDR3 DNA is TGTGCCAGCAGCACGACAGTTCCCGGGGAGCTGTTTTTT.

The rearrangement links TRBV6-2 or TRBV6-3 to TRBJ2-7; 7 positions match TRBD1. This CDR3 has 17 residues. Germline CDR1 MNHEY, CDR2 SVGEGT. J lost 1 base, V lost 4 bases, and 13 bases had no gene match. CDR3 sequence: CASSFDQGQVESYEQYF. The CDR3 nucleotides read TGTGCCAGCAGTTTCGACCAAGGACAGGTTGAATCCTACGAGCAGTACTTC.

This chain connects TRBV20-1 to TRBJ2-2, with 13 bases aligning to TRBD2. V trimming: 3 bases; J trimming: 2 bases; junction bases outside the gene matches: 9. Per germline, CDR1 DFQATT and CDR2 SNEGSKA (reference sequence). The CDR3 extends over 18 amino acids. This CDR3 is CSASTLGLAGTNTGELFF. The CDR3 DNA follows: TGCAGTGCTAGTACCCTGGGACTAGCGGGGACCAACACCGGGGAGCTGTTTTTT.

This sequence joins TRBV9 and TRBJ2-2, with a weak D call TRBD2 (6 bases). CDR3 length: 16 amino acids. Trimming left V 3 bases short and J 6 bases short, with 18 bases between. From germline, CDR1 is SGDLS and CDR2 YYNGEE. The CDR3 coding sequence is TGTGCCAGCAGCGAGGTAGCGGTATCTTTTGCCGGGGAGCTGTTTTTT. This sequence encodes CASSEVAVSFAGELFF.

The rearrangement uses TRBV9 and TRBJ2-7; D is perhaps TRBD1 (6 bases). Trimming removed 4 bases at V and 0 bases at J, with 11 bases between. Per the germline V gene, CDR1 is SGDLS and CDR2 is YYNGEE. The CDR3 consists of 14 residues. The CDR3 sequence is CASSMGDTSYEQYF. CDR3 DNA sequence: TGTGCCAGCAGCATGGGGGACACCTCCTACGAGCAGTACTTC.

The V call is TRBV4-3, the J call TRBJ2-6; 10 bases map to TRBD1. The CDR3 runs 18 residues. Germline V gene sequence: CDR1 LGHNA, CDR2 YSLEER. V shed 4 bases and J 1 base; nucleotides not matched to a gene: 7. Written as DNA, the CDR3 is TGCGCCAGCAGCCCGTCCCGGGACAGGGGTTCTGGGGCCAACGTCCTGACTTTC. It is translated as CASSPSRDRGSGANVLTF.

V is TRBV6-2 or TRBV6-3 and J is TRBJ2-5; D remains unclear. V lost 2 bases, J lost 8 bases, and 6 bases lay in between. CDR1 MNHEY and CDR2 SVGEGT come from the germline V gene. The CDR3 extends over 11 amino acids. In DNA form, the CDR3 reads TGTGCCAGCAGTTACGAACAAACCCAGTACTTC. This translates into CASSYEQTQYF.

This clone has a single count. The genes are TRBV28 and TRBJ1-4; TRBD1 agrees at 7 bases. V shed 7 bases and J 7 bases; nucleotides not matched to a gene: 6. Germline CDR1 reads MDHEN; CDR2 reads SYDVKM. CDR3 length equals 13 residues. The CDR3 loop reads CASIGGGGEKLFF. CDR3 nucleotide sequence: TGTGCCAGCATAGGGGGCGGAGGTGAAAAACTGTTTTTT.

The genes are TRBV10-3 and TRBJ2-3, with 16 bases that match TRBD2. The V and J ends lost 7 bases and 4 bases, in that order; junction bases with no gene match: 2. The CDR3 totals 15 residues. The germline gives CDR1 ENHRY, CDR2 SYGVKD. The CDR3 loop is CAIKGTSGGADTQYF. The CDR3 nucleotides read TGTGCCATCAAGGGGACTAGCGGGGGGGCAGATACGCAGTATTTT.

The gene calls are TRBV7-9 and TRBJ2-7, with 10 nucleotides matching TRBD1. Trimming cost V 0 bases and J 2 bases; bases outside gene matches: 1. This CDR3 is 15 amino acids long. CDR1 and CDR2 (germline): SEHNR, FQNEAQ (reference sequence). Here the CDR3 DNA reads TGTGCCAGCAGCTTAGCCGGGACAGGGGCCTACGAGCAGTACTTC. Translating gives CASSLAGTGAYEQYF. Variable domain in full (rest from reference TRBV7-9 and TRBJ2-7): DTGVSQNPRHKITKRGQNVTFRCDPISEHNRLYWYRQTLGQGPEFLTYFQNEAQLEKSRLLSDRFSAERPKGSFSTLEIQRTEQGDSAMYLCASSLAGTGAYEQYFGPGTRLTVT.

The J gene is TRBJ1-3, the V gene TRBV7-2; D gene unclear. Trimming removed 4 bases from V and 0 bases from J, with 13 bases in between. CDR3 size: 16 residues. CDR1 is SGHTA and CDR2 is FQGNSA in the germline V gene. CDR3 region: CASSYAGTASGNTIYF. CDR3 bases: TGTGCCAGCAGCTACGCCGGCACGGCCTCTGGAAACACCATATATTTT. Supplemented by reference TRBV7-2 and TRBJ1-3, the full variable domain reads GAGVSQSPSNKVTEKGKDVELRCDPISGHTALYWYRQSLGQGLEFLIYFQGNSAPDKSGLPSDRFSAERTGGSVSTLTIQRTQQEDSAVYLCASSYAGTASGNTIYFGEGSWLTVV.

The gene calls are TRBV7-3 and TRBJ2-2; TRBD2 is a possible D gene (5 bases). V was shortened by 0 bases and J by 2 bases, with 7 bases between the two germline ends. The V gene's germline CDR1 is SGHTA and CDR2 FQGTGA. This CDR3 spans 15 amino acids. This chain's CDR3 is CASSLTRDNTGELFF. Written as DNA, the CDR3 is TGTGCCAGCAGCTTAACGAGGGATAACACCGGGGAGCTGTTTTTT.

The chain is built from TRBV28 and TRBJ2-3, with TRBD2 as a possible D gene (6 bases). Germline V CDR1 and CDR2: MDHEN, SYDVKM. Deletions cut 6 bases from V and 6 bases from J, with 16 bases between. This CDR3 spans 14 amino acids. DNA of the CDR3: TGTGCCAGCAGACTGGGGACTTCCTCTGATACGCAGTATTTT. Its translation is CASRLGTSSDTQYF.

The chain is built from TRBV24-1 and TRBJ1-2; 9 bases fit TRBD1. The CDR3 has 14 residues. Germline V lookup: CDR1 KGHDR, CDR2 SFDVKD. V gave up 5 bases and J gave up 4 bases; unmatched junction bases: 4. CDR3 amino acids: CATSATGGRYGYTF. Here the CDR3 DNA reads TGTGCCACCAGTGCTACAGGGGGCCGCTATGGCTACACCTTC.

The rearrangement uses TRBV30 and TRBJ1-3; no definite D call. The germline V gene encodes CDR1 GTSNPN and CDR2 SVGIG (reference sequence). The germline V and J ends were trimmed by 0 bases and 4 bases, with 7 bases remaining between them. This CDR3 contains 13 residues. CDR3 sequence reads: CAWSVAGGNTIYF. CDR3 nucleotides: TGTGCCTGGAGTGTAGCGGGAGGAAACACCATATATTTT. Using reference TRBV30 and TRBJ1-3 for the parts outside the CDR3, the full variable domain is SQTIHQWPATLVQPVGSPLSLECTVEGTSNPNLYWYRQAAGRGLQLLFYSVGIGQISSEVPQNLSASRPQDRQFILSSKKLLLSDSGFYLCAWSVAGGNTIYFGEGSWLTVV.

This clone was counted between two and nine times. This sequence joins TRBV11-3 and TRBJ2-1; D call uncertain. The CDR3 length is 14 residues. Trimming took off 0 bases at V and 6 bases at J, with 9 bases between the two ends. Germline values: CDR1 SGHNT, CDR2 YENEEA. In DNA form, the CDR3 reads TGTGCCAGCAGCTTAGATTTTGCCAGCAATGAGCAGTTCTTC. It codes for CASSLDFASNEQFF.

The chain has TRBV7-3 and TRBJ1-1; D possibly corresponds to TRBD1 (5 bases). The CDR3 has 14 amino acids. V shed 4 bases and J shed 4 bases, with 13 bases lying between them. In germline, CDR1 is SGHTA, CDR2 FQGTGA. This chain's CDR3 is CASSWGTSATEAFF. The DNA of the CDR3 is TGTGCCAGCAGCTGGGGCACGAGTGCCACTGAAGCTTTCTTT.

The V call is TRBV23-1, the J call TRBJ2-7, with TRBD2 matching over 8 bases. TRBV23-1 is classed as an ORF, of uncertain function. The CDR3 has 13 amino acids. Germline trimming cut 8 bases from V and 4 bases from J; bases unmatched to any gene: 7. The CDR3 DNA reads TGCGCCAGCGGTTTGGCGGGAGGATACGAGCAGTACTTC. Translating it yields CASGLAGGYEQYF.

J is TRBJ1-2 and V is TRBV21-1; whether TRBD1, the table's D call, matches the DNA was not checked. TRBV21-1 is described as a pseudogene. There are 17 residues in the CDR3. CDR3 DNA: TGTGCCAGCAGCAAAGTGGAGGCTGGTACAGGGCGCTATGGCTACACCTTC. As protein: CASSKVEAGTGRYGYTF.

The chain recombines TRBV6-5 with TRBJ1-3; D unclear. CDR1 is MNHEY and CDR2 is SVGAGI in the germline V gene. V was trimmed by 8 bases and J by 7 bases, leaving 6 bases between them. The CDR3 is made up of 10 amino acids. The CDR3 DNA follows: TGTGCCAGCTATAGGAACACCATATATTTT. It encodes CASYRNTIYF.

The rearrangement uses TRBV19 and TRBJ2-2; no firm D call. The CDR3 contains 14 residues. V was clipped by 3 bases and J by 3 bases, with 8 bases between them. Germline V gene data show CDR1 as LNHDA and CDR2 as SQIVND (reference sequence). The CDR3 spells CASSIWLDTGELFF. The DNA of the CDR3 is TGTGCCAGTAGTATTTGGCTCGACACCGGGGAGCTGTTTTTT.

This chain uses TRBV7-2 with TRBJ2-3, with a possible D match to TRBD1 (5 bases). CDR3 size: 14 residues. Trimming shortened V by 3 bases and J by 2 bases, and 9 bases separated the two germline ends. The germline V gene encodes CDR1 SGHTA and CDR2 FQGNSA. The CDR3 spells CASSFAGLTDTQYF. The CDR3 DNA follows: TGTGCCAGCAGCTTTGCAGGGCTCACAGATACGCAGTATTTT.

A single count supports this clone. The genes are TRBV7-2 and TRBJ2-2; no firm D call. CDR3 length equals 14 residues. The germline CDR1 and CDR2 sequences are SGHTA and FQGNSA. Between the trimmed V and J ends, which lost 2 bases and 3 bases, there was a span of 7 bases. This CDR3 is CASSLSTYTGELFF. In nucleotides, the CDR3 is TGTGCCAGCAGCTTATCCACGTACACCGGGGAGCTGTTTTTT. Based on the CDR3 plus reference TRBV7-2 and TRBJ2-2, the full variable domain is GAGVSQSPSNKVTEKGKDVELRCDPISGHTALYWYRQSLGQGLEFLIYFQGNSAPDKSGLPSDRFSAERTGGSVSTLTIQRTQQEDSAVYLCASSLSTYTGELFFGEGSRLTVL.

This clone was picked up one time. This chain uses TRBV5-1 with TRBJ2-3, with 9 bases identical to TRBD2. The CDR3 has 16 amino acids. With 6 bases clipped from V and 4 bases from J, the junction kept 12 bases outside the gene matches. Germline V gene sequence: CDR1 SGHRS, CDR2 YFSETQ. For the CDR3, the DNA is TGCGCCAGCACCCCCCTGAGGGCGGGGGGGCCAGATACGCAGTATTTT. Amino acid sequence: CASTPLRAGGPDTQYF.

The chain recombines TRBV29-1 with TRBJ2-5, with D possibly matching TRBD2 (6 bases). V was trimmed by 7 bases and J by 2 bases, leaving 20 bases between them. The CDR3 has 15 amino acids. Germline V gene lookup returns CDR1 SQVTM and CDR2 ANQGSEA. CDR3 amino acids: CSASGLGSIQETQYF. For the CDR3, the DNA is TGCAGCGCCTCCGGCCTCGGGAGTATTCAAGAGACCCAGTACTTC.